Shown below are 30 T cell receptor beta chains from a single sample sequenced in a study of molecular identifiers for immune sequencing clone quantification. TCRdb re-analysed the PCR reads in MiXCR, keeping a single row per CDR3 protein. The repertoire holds under 600,000 distinct CDR3 sequences, about 22% seen once, with approximately 0.84% in the top ten. The specimen sequenced was naive CD8+ T cells from blood, with Jurkat cell RNA spiked in. Specified subset: FACS-sorted CD8+CD4-CCR7+CD45RA+ naive T cells. These TCRs come from a human donor in good health. Some libraries in this study had Jurkat cell RNA spiked in.

The chain has TRBV30 and TRBJ1-1; no clear D. The CDR3 loop spans 12 amino acids. CDR1 is GTSNPN, CDR2 SVGIG, per germline (reference sequence). With 1 base removed from V and 2 bases from J, the gap between germline ends came to 5 bases. In nucleotides, the CDR3 is TGTGCCTGGAGTGGGGATAACACTGAAGCTTTCTTT. This encodes CAWSGDNTEAFF.

This clonotype showed up many times. The chain carries TRBV20-1 and TRBJ2-2, with D unresolved. Trimming pared 3 bases from V and 4 bases from J, leaving 9 bases between. Germline values: CDR1 DFQATT, CDR2 SNEGSKA (reference sequence). The CDR3 is 13 amino acids. The CDR3 here is CSARESGTGELFF. The CDR3 DNA reads as TGCAGTGCTAGGGAGTCGGGCACCGGGGAGCTGTTTTTT.

V is TRBV5-1 and J is TRBJ1-1; no reliable D call. Germline assignment: CDR1 SGHRS and CDR2 YFSETQ. Between the trimmed V and J ends, which lost 5 bases and 2 bases, there was a span of 10 bases. CDR3 size: 13 residues. The chain's CDR3 is CASRAVLNTEAFF. In DNA, the CDR3 is TGCGCCAGCAGGGCAGTACTTAACACTGAAGCTTTCTTT.

V and J are TRBV27 and TRBJ2-6, with a weak D call TRBD2 (6 bases). Looked up from germline, CDR1 is MNHEY and CDR2 is SMNVEV (reference sequence). This CDR3 contains 18 residues. Trimming removed 1 base at V and 0 bases at J, with 13 bases between. The CDR3 reads CASSLYGGTDSGANVLTF. The CDR3 coding sequence is TGTGCCAGCAGTTTATACGGGGGAACCGACTCTGGGGCCAACGTCCTGACTTTC.

This clonotype has only a few counts. The V call is TRBV5-4, the J call TRBJ2-3, with a tentative D call TRBD2 (7 bases). Between the trimmed V and J ends, which lost 1 base and 5 bases, there was a span of 14 bases. The CDR3 runs 15 residues. CDR1 is SGHNT, CDR2 YYREEE, per germline (reference sequence). In nucleotides, the CDR3 is TGTGCCAGCAGCTTGATCGGGGGGCCGAGAGATACGCAGTATTTT. This sequence encodes CASSLIGGPRDTQYF.

The chain couples TRBV19 to TRBJ2-1, with TRBD1 as a possible D gene (5 bases). V lost 6 bases and J 3 bases, leaving 18 bases between the germline ends. The germline CDR1 and CDR2 sequences are LNHDA and SQIVND (reference sequence). This CDR3 contains 16 residues. The CDR3 region has the DNA TGTGCCAGTAGACGCGACGACAGCCAATTCTACAATGAGCAGTTCTTC. Amino acids: CASRRDDSQFYNEQFF.

This clonotype came up a few times. CDR3 residues: CASSSGAGGFEQYF. CDR3 bases: TGTGCCAGCAGTTCCGGGGCCGGGGGGTTCGAGCAGTACTTC. The J gene is TRBJ2-7, the V gene TRBV6-2 or TRBV6-3; 7 nucleotides agree with TRBD2. Germline-derived CDR1 and CDR2 are MNHEY and SVGEGT. The CDR3 loop spans 14 amino acids. V shed 4 bases, J shed 6 bases, and the junction held 9 bases outside the gene matches.

This clonotype showed up many times. The V gene is TRBV11-2, the J gene TRBJ1-5; TRBD1 might be the D (6 bases). The CDR3 contains 14 residues. Deletions cut 3 bases from V and 3 bases from J, with 9 bases between. Germline values: CDR1 SGHAT, CDR2 FQNNGV. The CDR3 DNA reads TGTGCCAGCAGCTTGACAGGTTACAATCAGCCCCAGCATTTT. This sequence encodes CASSLTGYNQPQHF.

There are many counts of this clonotype. One end of the junction varies from germline; a read error may be responsible. The V call is TRBV7-9, the J call TRBJ1-5, with D hard to call. Germline V gene data show CDR1 as SEHNR and CDR2 as FQNEAQ (reference sequence). This CDR3 has 13 residues. The CDR3 protein is CASSLVGNQPQHF. The CDR3 region has the DNA TGCGCCAGCAGCTTGGTAGGGAATCAGCCCCAGCATTTT.

V gene TRBV23-1 combines with J gene TRBJ2-2; the match to TRBD1 covers 9 bases. TRBV23-1 is flagged as an ORF with uncertain function. The junction had 17 bases not matched to a gene; V was cut back by 10 bases and J by 2 bases. This CDR3 contains 18 residues. CDR3 nucleotides: TGCGCCACTACCCGGGGACAGGGAATTGGGCCTAACACCGGGGAGCTGTTTTTT. Translation gives CATTRGQGIGPNTGELFF.

The rearrangement links TRBV18 to TRBJ1-3, with D hard to call. Trimming removed 2 bases from V and 0 bases from J, with 11 bases in between. Germline V CDR1 and CDR2: KGHSH, LQKENI. CDR3 length equals 16 residues. CDR3 residues: CASSPADGSSGNTIYF. The CDR3 DNA reads TGTGCCAGCTCACCAGCGGACGGGAGCTCTGGAAACACCATATATTTT.

V is TRBV6-5 and J is TRBJ2-7; possibly TRBD2 for D (6 bases). Trimming shortened V by 2 bases and J by 4 bases, and 18 bases separated the two germline ends. The CDR3 spans 16 residues. Germline V gene sequence: CDR1 MNHEY, CDR2 SVGAGI. The CDR3 region has the DNA TGTGCCAGCAGTTACGTATATCCGGGAGCCTCGTACGAGCAGTACTTC. Its protein product is CASSYVYPGASYEQYF.

Details on this clonotype: A much larger clone differs from this one at a single base, so this may be a read error. The chain combines TRBV28 with TRBJ2-7; either TRBD1 or TRBD2 may fit D (5 bases each). CDR1 is MDHEN and CDR2 is SYDVKM in the germline V gene. The V end lost 8 bases, the J end lost 0 bases, and 17 bases lay between the germline ends. This CDR3 comprises 15 residues. The CDR3 spells CASDPRDQYSYEQYF. CDR3 DNA: TGTGCCAGCGACCCCCGGGACCAATACTCCTACGAGCAGTACTTC.

A remark on this clonotype: A read error is possible here, since a much larger clone lies one base away. The chain has TRBV7-9 and TRBJ1-6; no reliable D call. The CDR3 has 15 amino acids. Germline V CDR1 and CDR2: SEHNR, FQNEAQ (reference sequence). In DNA form, the CDR3 reads TGTGCCGGCAGCTCATCCGGGCCCGGTGAACCACCCCTCCACTTT. Residues: CAGSSSGPGEPPLHF.

A remark on this clonotype: A clone one base away is much larger, so this may be a read error. J is TRBJ1-2 and V is TRBV14; no definite D call. The V gene's germline CDR1 is SGHDN and CDR2 FVKESK. This CDR3 has 13 amino acids. In nucleotides, the CDR3 is TGTGCCTGCAGCCAAGATCACCCCTATGGCTACACCTTC. Amino acid sequence: CACSQDHPYGYTF.

On this clonotype itself: This may come from a read error, since a much larger clone is one base off. V is TRBV20-1 and J is TRBJ1-1; perhaps TRBD1 as D (5 bases). Germline V CDR1 and CDR2: DFQATT, SNEGSKA (reference sequence). Trimming pared 0 bases from V and 3 bases from J, leaving 14 bases between. CDR3 size: 15 residues. The CDR3 here is CSARDAGGMYTEAFF. DNA of the CDR3: TGCAGTGCTAGAGATGCTGGGGGAATGTACACTGAAGCTTTCTTT.

J is TRBJ2-1 and V is TRBV5-1, with no clear D. Germline V CDR1 and CDR2: SGHRS, YFSETQ. V gave up 4 bases and J gave up 7 bases, with 12 bases separating them. The CDR3 spans 13 residues. In DNA, the CDR3 is TGCGCCAGCAGCATGGAATTGGAGAATGAGCAGTTCTTC. Translation gives CASSMELENEQFF.

This clonotype has more than one count but fewer than ten. Likely a read error: the CDR3 ends without its conserved phenylalanine or tryptophan. The chain has TRBV4-1 and TRBJ2-6; D remains unclear. V lost 6 bases, J lost 0 bases, and 9 bases lay in between. Germline CDR1 MGHRA, CDR2 YSYEKL. This CDR3 is built from 15 residues. DNA for the CDR3: TGCGCCAGCAGAACCGAATTCTCTGGGGCCAACGTCCTGACTTGC. This encodes CASRTEFSGANVLTC.

As for this clonotype: No conserved phenylalanine or tryptophan ends this CDR3, so it is likely a read error. V and J are TRBV20-1 and TRBJ1-2, with D uncertain. V was trimmed by 5 bases and J by 2 bases, leaving 12 bases between them. The CDR3 has 13 amino acids. Germline CDR1 is DFQATT and CDR2 is SNEGSKA (reference sequence). Written as DNA, the CDR3 is TGCAGTGCTGGGCCGGACGGAAACTATGGCTACACCCTC. Translating it yields CSAGPDGNYGYTL.

This clonotype was recorded a few times. V gene TRBV11-2 combines with J gene TRBJ2-1; D is unresolved. V lost 5 bases and J lost 9, with 11 bases in between. The CDR3 spans 12 residues. Per germline, CDR1 SGHAT and CDR2 FQNNGV. The CDR3 nucleotides read TGTGCCAGCAGCCCAGGTCGCGTTGAGCAGTTCTTC. Translating it yields CASSPGRVEQFF.

This chain uses TRBV29-1 with TRBJ2-1; 11 bases are shared with TRBD2. The CDR3 is made up of 17 amino acids. J lost 0 bases, V lost 3 bases, and 7 bases had no gene match. Looked up from germline, CDR1 is SQVTM and CDR2 is ANQGSEA. The CDR3 DNA reads as TGCAGCGTTGACGGGACTAGCGGCCTAATCTCCTACAATGAGCAGTTCTTC. It translates to CSVDGTSGLISYNEQFF.

This clonotype was seen repeatedly, ten times or more. This chain joins TRBV12-3 or TRBV12-4 and TRBJ2-3, with unresolved D. V shed 5 bases and J shed 4 bases, with 10 bases lying between them. The length of the CDR3 is 13 residues. As DNA, the CDR3 is TGTGCCAGCAGTCTTCTATCATCAGATACGCAGTATTTT. It specifies CASSLLSSDTQYF.

This chain uses TRBV10-3 with TRBJ1-5; 7 bases are shared with TRBD1. Trimming cost V 0 bases and J 4 bases; bases outside gene matches: 12. The CDR3 extends over 18 amino acids. Germline V gives CDR1 ENHRY, CDR2 SYGVKD. The chain's CDR3 is CAISESGRVGQVNQPQHF. The DNA for the CDR3 is TGTGCCATCAGTGAGTCGGGGCGAGTAGGACAGGTGAATCAGCCCCAGCATTTT.

This clonotype came up many times. This sequence joins TRBV20-1 and TRBJ2-3; 8 positions match TRBD1. The V segment lost 4 bases and the J segment 5 bases; nucleotides outside the gene matches: 11. The germline CDR1 and CDR2 sequences are DFQATT and SNEGSKA (reference sequence). CDR3 length equals 15 residues. The CDR3 protein is CSANYGQGVRDTQYF. The CDR3 DNA is TGCAGTGCTAACTATGGACAGGGAGTGAGAGATACGCAGTATTTT.

This clonotype has ten or more counts. The rearrangement uses TRBV7-9 and TRBJ2-1, with unresolved D. Trimming removed 5 bases from V and 6 bases from J, with 5 bases in between. The CDR3 runs to 11 residues. Germline loops: CDR1 SEHNR, CDR2 FQNEAQ (reference sequence). The CDR3 sequence: CASSDINEQFF. The CDR3 DNA reads TGTGCCAGCAGCGATATCAATGAGCAGTTCTTC.

This clonotype was seen only a few times. The chain carries TRBV10-3 and TRBJ2-3; TRBD2 aligns across 12 bases. CDR1 and CDR2 (germline): ENHRY, SYGVKD. The ends lost 4 bases at V and 0 bases at J; junction bases unmatched: 5. This CDR3 is built from 17 residues. The CDR3 is CAISGLAGGASTDTQYF. CDR3 DNA sequence: TGTGCCATCAGTGGCCTAGCGGGAGGGGCTAGCACAGATACGCAGTATTTT.

The chain carries TRBV9 and TRBJ2-3; 7 bases line up with TRBD1. V lost 2 bases to trimming and J lost 0 bases; unmatched junction nucleotides: 9. CDR1 and CDR2 from the germline V gene are SGDLS and YYNGEE. The CDR3 totals 17 residues. The CDR3, as DNA: TGTGCCAGCAGCGTGGGACACAGGGGATCTAGCACAGATACGCAGTATTTT. Residues: CASSVGHRGSSTDTQYF.

The table lists this clonotype with a few counts. The chain is built from TRBV4-1 and TRBJ1-4; TRBD1 aligns across 8 bases. This CDR3 has 16 amino acids. Germline assignment: CDR1 MGHRA and CDR2 YSYEKL. V trimming: 1 base; J trimming: 3 bases; junction bases outside the gene matches: 4. The CDR3 DNA is TGCGCCAGCAGCCAAGTTGCGGACAGGGCTAATGAAAAACTGTTTTTT. Translation gives CASSQVADRANEKLFF.

The gene calls are TRBV7-2 and TRBJ2-1; the match to TRBD2 covers 8 bases. Germline loops: CDR1 SGHTA, CDR2 FQGNSA. This CDR3 spans 16 amino acids. J lost 4 bases, V lost 5 bases, and 10 bases had no gene match. CDR3 region: CASSDPSGPLYNEQFF. The CDR3 DNA reads TGTGCCAGCAGCGACCCTAGCGGGCCCCTTTACAATGAGCAGTTCTTC.

The V and J genes are TRBV10-3 and TRBJ2-7; D unresolved. The germline CDR1 and CDR2 sequences are ENHRY and SYGVKD. Trimming shortened V by 2 bases and J by 0 bases, and 5 bases separated the two germline ends. The CDR3 spans 13 residues. CDR3 bases: TGTGCCATCAGTGAGGTCAGCTCCTACGAGCAGTACTTC. Translated, it gives CAISEVSSYEQYF.